This T cell receptor beta chain comes out of a study of cytomegalovirus exposure and HLA in healthy donors. The study's findings and limits: Subsequent analysis revealed that first-cohort TCR clusters tended to co-occur in the approximately 120 validation repertoires.

This table comes from immunoSEQ multiplex PCR, and its TCRdb copy is limited to in-frame clones, with some not included. The sample lists approximately 200,000 clones, roughly 88% occurring once. This clone was observed a single time. Antigen: not known. Germline loops: CDR1 SGHVS, CDR2 FQNEAQ. This CDR3 spans 15 amino acids. Between the trimmed V and J ends, which lost 5 bases and 8 bases, there was a span of 21 bases. The receptor comes from a woman aged 18-29 years in good health and CMV-seronegative. The sample taken for sequencing was PBMCs. The rearrangement uses TRBV7-8 and TRBJ2-5; a weak D match, TRBD1 (6 bases). The CDR3 DNA follows: TGTGCCAGCAGCCATAGTGGAACAGGGTCTTTAACCCAGTACTTC. As protein: CASSHSGTGSLTQYF. The whole variable domain, filled in from reference TRBV7-8 and TRBJ2-5, reads GAGVSQSPRYKVAKRGQDVALRCDPISGHVSLFWYQQALGQGPEFLTYFQNEAQLDKSGLPSDRFFAERPEGSVSTLKIQRTQQEDSAVYLCASSHSGTGSLTQYFGPGTRLLVL.